This T cell receptor beta chain was captured in a study of OX40 agonist ivuxolimab in advanced cancers. Study-wide results and caveats: Both CD4+ and CD8+ T cell populations in blood had undergone clonal expansion by week 6 at 0.1 to 3.0 mg/kg.

Trimming removed 5 bases at V and 3 bases at J, with 12 bases between. CDR1 SGHNT and CDR2 YENEEA come from the germline V gene. The CDR3 runs 14 residues. Note on this clone: Its antigen is currently unknown.

Clones were sequenced by immunoSEQ multiplex PCR, and TCRdb holds only the in-frame ones, with some missing. This table has some 86,000 clones, 91% appearing once. This receptor was obtained from an adult with an advanced solid tumor such as melanoma, head and neck, liver or kidney cancer. The source material was CD4+ or CD8+ T cells sorted from blood, sampled in a trial of the OX40 agonist ivuxolimab. This chain links TRBV11-3 with TRBJ2-3; the D is unclear. DNA of the CDR3: TGTGCCAGCAGCACCGGACGCAGGACAGATACGCAGTATTTT. As protein: CASSTGRRTDTQYF.